This TCR beta chain derives from a study of vaccination effects on CD4 cells after COVID-19. Overall study: Convalescent patient samples, from a couple of individuals, date to 16 days and one week before vaccination.

Antigen-specific CD4+ T cells were expanded (with viral peptide pools) by the ViraFEST assay ahead of sequencing. Between days 9 and 10 of culture, CD4+ T cells were separated out. SARS-CoV-2 infection was confirmed by PCR in the person between March and December 2020. Assay: immunoSEQ multiplex PCR; the TCRdb copy retains only in-frame clones and omits some. The sample includes 22,000 or so clones, roughly 74% seen only once; the top ten take less than 50%. Trimming cost V 3 bases and J 0 bases; bases outside gene matches: 8. Germline CDR1 is KGHSH and CDR2 is LQKENI. This CDR3 spans 18 amino acids. Findings and limits, study-wide: The study got few convalescent patients and did not collect any early post-infection timepoints. Clones of infection and vaccine origin contracted markedly late after vaccination. Spike-reactive clones present post-vaccine in convalescents were predominantly new vaccine-induced clones.

Details on this clone: The antigen remains undetermined.

This sequence was found in a human donor who had a prior SARS-CoV-2 infection. Sequencing used CD4+ T cells from PBMCs cultured with a peptide pool, obtained before COVID-19 vaccination. The J gene is TRBJ1-2, the V gene TRBV18; 12 nucleotides align to TRBD1. In nucleotides, the CDR3 is TGTGCCAGCTCACCTTATACGGGACAGGGGGCGCCTAACTATGGCTACACCTTC. Its protein is CASSPYTGQGAPNYGYTF. Together with reference TRBV18 and TRBJ1-2, the CDR3 gives the full variable domain: NAGVMQNPRHLVRRRGQEARLRCSPMKGHSHVYWYRQLPEEGLKFMVYLQKENIIDESGMPKERFSAEFPKEGPSILRIQQVVRGDSAAYFCASSPYTGQGAPNYGYTFGSGTRLTVV.